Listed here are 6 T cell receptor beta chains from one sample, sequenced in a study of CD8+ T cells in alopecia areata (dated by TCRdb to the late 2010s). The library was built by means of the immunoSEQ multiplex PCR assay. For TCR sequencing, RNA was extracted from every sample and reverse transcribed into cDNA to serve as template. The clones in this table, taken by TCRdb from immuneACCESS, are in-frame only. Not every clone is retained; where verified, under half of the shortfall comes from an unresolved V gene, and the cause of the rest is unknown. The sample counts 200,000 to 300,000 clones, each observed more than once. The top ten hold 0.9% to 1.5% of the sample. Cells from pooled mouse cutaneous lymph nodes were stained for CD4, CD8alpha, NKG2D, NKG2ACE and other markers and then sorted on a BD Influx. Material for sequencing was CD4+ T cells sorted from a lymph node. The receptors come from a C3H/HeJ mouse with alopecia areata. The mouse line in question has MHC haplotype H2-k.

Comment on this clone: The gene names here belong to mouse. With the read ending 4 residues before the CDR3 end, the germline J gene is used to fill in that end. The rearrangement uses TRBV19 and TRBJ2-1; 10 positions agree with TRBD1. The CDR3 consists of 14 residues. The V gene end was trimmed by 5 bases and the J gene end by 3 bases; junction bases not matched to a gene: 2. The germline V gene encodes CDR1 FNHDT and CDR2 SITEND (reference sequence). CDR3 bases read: TGTGCCAGCAGCGGGACAGGGGTCTATGCT. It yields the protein CASSGTGVYA. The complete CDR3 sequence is CASSGTGVYAEQFF.

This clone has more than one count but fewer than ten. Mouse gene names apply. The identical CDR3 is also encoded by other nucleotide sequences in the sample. This chain's CDR3 is CASSRDISYEQYF. The covered CDR3 bases are TGTGCCAGCAGTAGGGACATCTCCTAT. The chain couples TRBV13-1 to TRBJ2-7; D perhaps matches TRBD1 (6 bases). Coverage ceases 4 residues before the CDR3 finishes, and the germline J gene fills in the end. Germline V gene data show CDR1 as NSHNY and CDR2 as SYGAGN. Trimming removed 4 bases at V and 0 bases at J, with 8 bases between. The CDR3 runs to 13 residues.

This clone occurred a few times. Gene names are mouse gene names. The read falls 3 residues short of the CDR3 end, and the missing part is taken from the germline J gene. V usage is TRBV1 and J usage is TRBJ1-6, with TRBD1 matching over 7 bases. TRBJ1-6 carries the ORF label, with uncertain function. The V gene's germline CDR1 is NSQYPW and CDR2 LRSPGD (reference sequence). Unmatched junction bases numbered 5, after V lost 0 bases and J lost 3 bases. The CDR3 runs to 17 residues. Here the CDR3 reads CTCSADMPGGYNSPLYF. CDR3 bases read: TGCACCTGCAGTGCAGATATGCCAGGGGGCTATAATTCGCCC.

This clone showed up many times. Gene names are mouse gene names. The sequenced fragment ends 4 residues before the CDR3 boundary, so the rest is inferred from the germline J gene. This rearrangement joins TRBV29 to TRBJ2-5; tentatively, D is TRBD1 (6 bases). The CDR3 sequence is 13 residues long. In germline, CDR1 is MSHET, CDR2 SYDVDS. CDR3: CASSFGTLDTQYF. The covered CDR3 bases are TGTGCTAGCAGTTTTGGGACATTAGAC.

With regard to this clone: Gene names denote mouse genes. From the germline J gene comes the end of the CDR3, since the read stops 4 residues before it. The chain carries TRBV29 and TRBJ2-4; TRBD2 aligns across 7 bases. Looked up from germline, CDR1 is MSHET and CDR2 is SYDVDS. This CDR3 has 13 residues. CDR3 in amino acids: CASISGGGNTLYF. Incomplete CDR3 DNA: TGTGCTAGCATTTCTGGGGGAGGGAAC. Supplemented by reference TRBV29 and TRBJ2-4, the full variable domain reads DMKVTQMPRYLIKRMGENVLLECGQDMSHETMYWYRQDPGLGLQLIYISYDVDSNSEGDIPKGYRVSRKKREHFSLILDSAKTNQTSVYFCASISGGGNTLYFGAGTRLSVL.

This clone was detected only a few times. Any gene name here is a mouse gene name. The chain's CDR3 is CTCSGGTTSQNTLYF. The covered CDR3 bases are TGCACCTGCAGTGGTGGGACAACTAGTCAAAAC. The rearrangement links TRBV1 to TRBJ2-4; D perhaps matches TRBD1 (6 bases). The sequenced fragment ends 4 residues before the CDR3 boundary, so the rest is inferred from the germline J gene. The CDR3 has 15 amino acids. Per germline, CDR1 NSQYPW and CDR2 LRSPGD (reference sequence). Trimming stripped 4 bases from V and 0 bases from J, with 11 bases between.